The present entry profiles one T cell receptor (beta chain) with its context. Clones were sequenced by immunoSEQ multiplex PCR, and TCRdb holds only the in-frame ones, with some missing. This sample has tens of thousands of clones, with 88% found just once. This sample is drawn from a study of blood T cell repertoires in COVID-19. Per germline, CDR1 MDHEN and CDR2 SYDVKM. The V and J ends lost 4 bases and 7 bases, in that order; junction bases with no gene match: 10. This CDR3 contains 16 residues. This clonotype was sampled from an elderly woman with active COVID-19. The chain links TRBV28 to TRBJ1-2, with 12 bases lining up with TRBD1. Source material: peripheral blood. The DNA for the CDR3 is TGTGCCAGCAGTTCTCGTCCCGGGACAGGGGGCTCTGGCTACACCTTC. Translation gives CASSSRPGTGGSGYTF.